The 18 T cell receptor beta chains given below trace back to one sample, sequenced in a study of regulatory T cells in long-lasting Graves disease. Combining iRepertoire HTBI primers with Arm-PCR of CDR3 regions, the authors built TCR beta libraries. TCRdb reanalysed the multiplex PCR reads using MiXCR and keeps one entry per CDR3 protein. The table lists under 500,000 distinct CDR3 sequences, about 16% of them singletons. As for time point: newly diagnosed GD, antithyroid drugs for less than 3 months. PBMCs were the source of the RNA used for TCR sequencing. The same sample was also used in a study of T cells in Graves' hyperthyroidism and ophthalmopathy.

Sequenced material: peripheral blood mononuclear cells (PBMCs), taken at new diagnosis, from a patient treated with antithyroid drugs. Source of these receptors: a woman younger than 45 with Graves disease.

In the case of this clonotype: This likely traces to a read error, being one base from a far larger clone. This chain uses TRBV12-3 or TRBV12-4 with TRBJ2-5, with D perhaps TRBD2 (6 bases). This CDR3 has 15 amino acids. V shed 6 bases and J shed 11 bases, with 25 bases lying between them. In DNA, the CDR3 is TGTGCCAGCAGGGGGGACGGGGACTCCTACAATGAGCAGTACTTC. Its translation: CASRGDGDSYNEQYF.

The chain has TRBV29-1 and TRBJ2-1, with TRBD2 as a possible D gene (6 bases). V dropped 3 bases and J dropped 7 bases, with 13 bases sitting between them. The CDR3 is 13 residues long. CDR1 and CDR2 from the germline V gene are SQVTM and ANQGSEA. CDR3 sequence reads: CSVEGGLINEQFF. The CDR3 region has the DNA TGCAGCGTTGAGGGGGGACTCATAAATGAGCAGTTCTTC.

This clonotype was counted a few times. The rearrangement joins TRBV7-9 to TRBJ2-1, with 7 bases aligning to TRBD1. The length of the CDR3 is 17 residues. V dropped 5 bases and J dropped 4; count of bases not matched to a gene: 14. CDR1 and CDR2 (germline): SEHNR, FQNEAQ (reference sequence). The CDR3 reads CASSKPPGTERYNEQFF. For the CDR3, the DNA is TGTGCCAGCAGCAAGCCCCCCGGGACAGAGAGATACAATGAGCAGTTCTTC.

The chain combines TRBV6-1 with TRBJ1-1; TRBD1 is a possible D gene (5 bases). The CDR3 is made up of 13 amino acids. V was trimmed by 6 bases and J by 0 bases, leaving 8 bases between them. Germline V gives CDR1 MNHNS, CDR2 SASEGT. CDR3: CASRETVNTEAFF. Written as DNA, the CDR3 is TGTGCCAGCAGAGAGACAGTGAACACTGAAGCTTTCTTT.

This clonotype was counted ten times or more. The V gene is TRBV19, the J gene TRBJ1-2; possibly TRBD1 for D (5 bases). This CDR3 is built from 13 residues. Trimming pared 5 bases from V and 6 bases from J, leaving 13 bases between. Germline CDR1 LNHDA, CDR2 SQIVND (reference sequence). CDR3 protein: CASSRTQRNGYTF. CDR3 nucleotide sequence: TGTGCCAGTAGTCGGACACAGCGGAATGGCTACACCTTC.

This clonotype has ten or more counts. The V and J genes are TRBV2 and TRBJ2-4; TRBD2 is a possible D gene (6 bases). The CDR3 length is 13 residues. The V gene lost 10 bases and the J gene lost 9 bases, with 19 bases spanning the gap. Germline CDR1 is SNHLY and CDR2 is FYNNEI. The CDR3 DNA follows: TGTGCCACCGGTATAGAGGTCGGGGGCATTCAGTACTTC. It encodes CATGIEVGGIQYF.

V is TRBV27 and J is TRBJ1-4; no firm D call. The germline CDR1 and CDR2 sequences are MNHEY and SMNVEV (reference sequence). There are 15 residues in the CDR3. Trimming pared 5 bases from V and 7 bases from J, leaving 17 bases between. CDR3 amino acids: CASSHEPGNTEKLFF. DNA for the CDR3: TGTGCCAGCAGTCATGAACCGGGGAACACTGAAAAACTGTTTTTT.

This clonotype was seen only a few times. CDR3 amino acids: CASSSIGTVYGYTF. CDR3 DNA sequence: TGTGCCAGCAGCTCAATTGGGACAGTCTATGGCTACACCTTC. J is TRBJ1-2 and V is TRBV5-6; TRBD1 agrees at 7 bases. This CDR3 region has 14 residues. Germline V gives CDR1 SGHDT, CDR2 YYEEEE. V shed 3 bases and J 4 bases; nucleotides not matched to a gene: 6.

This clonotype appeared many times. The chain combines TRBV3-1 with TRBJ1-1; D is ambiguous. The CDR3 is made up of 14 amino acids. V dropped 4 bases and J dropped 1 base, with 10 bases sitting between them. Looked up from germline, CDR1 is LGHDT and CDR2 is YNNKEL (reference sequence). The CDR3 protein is CASSRKRSNTEAFF. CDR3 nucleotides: TGTGCCAGCAGCCGCAAACGGTCGAACACTGAAGCTTTCTTT.

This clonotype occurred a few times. As DNA, the CDR3 is TGTGCCAGCAACGGTCGGGGGCCCTGGGGCACAGATACGCAGTATTTT. It yields the protein CASNGRGPWGTDTQYF. The chain employs TRBV6-2 or TRBV6-3 and TRBJ2-3; D tentatively fits TRBD1 or TRBD2 (6 bases each). V lost 7 bases and J 1 base, leaving 18 bases between the germline ends. Germline V gene data show CDR1 as MNHEY and CDR2 as SVGEGT. This CDR3 contains 16 residues.

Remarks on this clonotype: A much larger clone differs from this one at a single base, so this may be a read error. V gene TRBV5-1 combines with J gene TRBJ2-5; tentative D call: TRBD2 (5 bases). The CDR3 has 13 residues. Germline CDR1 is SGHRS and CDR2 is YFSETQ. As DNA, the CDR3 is TGCGCCAGCAGCAACGGGAACCAAGAGACCCAGTGCTTC. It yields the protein CASSNGNQETQCF. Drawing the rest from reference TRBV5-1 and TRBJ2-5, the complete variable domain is KAGVTQTPRYLIKTRGQQVTLSCSPISGHRSVSWYQQTPGQGLQFLFEYFSETQRNKGNFPGRFSGRQFSNSRSEMNVSTLELGDSALYLCASSNGNQETQCFGPGTRLLVL.

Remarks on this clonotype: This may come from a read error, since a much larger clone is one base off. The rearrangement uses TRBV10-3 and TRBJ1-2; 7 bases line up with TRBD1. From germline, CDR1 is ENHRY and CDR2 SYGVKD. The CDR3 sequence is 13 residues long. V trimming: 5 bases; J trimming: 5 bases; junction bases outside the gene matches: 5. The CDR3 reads CAISKSGGYGYTF. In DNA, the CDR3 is TGTGCCATCAGTAAATCAGGGGGTTATGGCTACACCTTC.

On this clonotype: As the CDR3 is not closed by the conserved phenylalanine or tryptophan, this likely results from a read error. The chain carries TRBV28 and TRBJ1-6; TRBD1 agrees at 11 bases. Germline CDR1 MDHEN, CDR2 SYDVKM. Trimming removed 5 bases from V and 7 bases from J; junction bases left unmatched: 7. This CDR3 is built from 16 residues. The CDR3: CASSLGTGGGNSPLHS. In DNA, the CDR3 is TGTGCCAGCAGTCTCGGGACAGGGGGGGGGAATTCACCCCTCCACTCT.

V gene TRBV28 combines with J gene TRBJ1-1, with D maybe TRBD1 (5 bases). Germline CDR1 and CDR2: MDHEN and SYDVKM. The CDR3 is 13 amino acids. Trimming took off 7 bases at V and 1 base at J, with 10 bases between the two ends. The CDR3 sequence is CASKRGGNTEAFF. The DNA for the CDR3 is TGTGCCAGCAAGAGGGGAGGGAACACTGAAGCTTTCTTT.

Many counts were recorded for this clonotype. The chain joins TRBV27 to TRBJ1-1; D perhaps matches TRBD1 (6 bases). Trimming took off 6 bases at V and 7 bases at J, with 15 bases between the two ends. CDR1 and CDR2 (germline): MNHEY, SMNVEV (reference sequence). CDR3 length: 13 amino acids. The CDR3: CASRALDSSEAFF. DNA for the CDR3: TGTGCCAGCAGGGCGTTGGACAGTAGTGAAGCTTTCTTT.

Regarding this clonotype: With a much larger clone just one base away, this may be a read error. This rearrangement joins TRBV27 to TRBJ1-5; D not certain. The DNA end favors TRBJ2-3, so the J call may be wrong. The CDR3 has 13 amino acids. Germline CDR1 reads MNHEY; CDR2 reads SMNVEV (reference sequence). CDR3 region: CASSFDGHQPQYF. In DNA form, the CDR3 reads TGTGCCAGCAGTTTTGACGGTCATCAGCCCCAGTATTTT.

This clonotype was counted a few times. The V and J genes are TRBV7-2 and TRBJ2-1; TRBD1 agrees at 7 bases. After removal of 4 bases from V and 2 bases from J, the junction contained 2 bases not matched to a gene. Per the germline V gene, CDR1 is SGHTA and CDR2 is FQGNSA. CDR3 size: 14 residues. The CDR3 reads CASSWDSPYNEQFF. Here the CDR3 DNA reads TGTGCCAGCAGCTGGGACAGCCCCTACAATGAGCAGTTCTTC. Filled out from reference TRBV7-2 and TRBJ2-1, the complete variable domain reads GAGVSQSPSNKVTEKGKDVELRCDPISGHTALYWYRQSLGQGLEFLIYFQGNSAPDKSGLPSDRFSAERTGGSVSTLTIQRTQQEDSAVYLCASSWDSPYNEQFFGPGTRLTVL.

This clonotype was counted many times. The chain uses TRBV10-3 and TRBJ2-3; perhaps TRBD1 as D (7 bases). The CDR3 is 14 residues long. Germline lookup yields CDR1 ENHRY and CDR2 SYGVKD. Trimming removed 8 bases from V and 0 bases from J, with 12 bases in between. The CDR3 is CAIAGQTSTDTQYF. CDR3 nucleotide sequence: TGTGCCATCGCGGGACAGACTAGCACAGATACGCAGTATTTT.